Listed here are 10 T cell receptor beta chains from one sample, sequenced in a study of blood T cells in healthy people across ages. A J-beta primer mix and a sample-barcoded 5' primer were used in a second PCR of about 7 to 12 cycles. One entry per CDR3 protein results from TCRdb running MiXCR on the 5' RACE reads. The sample consists of around 800,000 distinct CDR3 sequences, more than 25% of them appearing once. These data are also associated with another study on T cells of mothers and their children.

The sample taken for sequencing was blood. These receptors were collected from a boy aged 5-17 years in good health.

In its sample, this clonotype was seen a few times. The chain has TRBV20-1 and TRBJ2-5; unclear D gene. Germline lookup yields CDR1 DFQATT and CDR2 SNEGSKA (reference sequence). Deletions cut 8 bases from V and 3 bases from J, with 16 bases between. This CDR3 spans 13 amino acids. The CDR3 DNA sequence: TGCAGTCTCCCGGGTAGAGGTGAAGAGACCCAGTACTTC. This codes for CSLPGRGEETQYF.

This clonotype was counted a few times. V usage is TRBV25-1 and J usage is TRBJ2-5; 9 nucleotides line up with TRBD1. The V gene end was trimmed by 3 bases and the J gene end by 1 base; junction bases not matched to a gene: 6. From germline, CDR1 is MGHDK and CDR2 SYGVNS. This CDR3 region has 16 residues. The CDR3 protein is CASSESLGQGQETQYF. DNA of the CDR3: TGTGCCAGCAGTGAGTCATTGGGACAGGGCCAAGAGACCCAGTACTTC.

To note about this clonotype: Relative to the germline gene, one junction end is altered; a read error may explain this. The chain links TRBV7-2 to TRBJ1-1, with D possibly TRBD1 on 5 matching bases. The length of the CDR3 is 18 residues. Looked up from germline, CDR1 is SGHTA and CDR2 is FQGNSA. The CDR3 region has the DNA TGTGTCAGCAGCTTAATTCGACAGTCCATTCACCTGAACACTGAAGCTTTCTTT. This encodes CVSSLIRQSIHLNTEAFF.

This clonotype has a handful of counts. V and J are TRBV4-1 and TRBJ1-5, with D hard to call. Germline CDR1 reads MGHRA; CDR2 reads YSYEKL. Trimming pared 0 bases from V and 10 bases from J, leaving 4 bases between. The CDR3 runs 11 residues. CDR3 loop: CASSQEGPQHF. In DNA, the CDR3 is TGCGCCAGCAGCCAAGAAGGACCCCAGCATTTT.

This clonotype was counted many times. The rearrangement uses TRBV5-1 and TRBJ2-1, with no clear D. This CDR3 contains 15 residues. The V end lost 0 bases, the J end lost 5 bases, and 12 bases lay between the germline ends. Germline values: CDR1 SGHRS, CDR2 YFSETQ. As DNA, the CDR3 is TGCGCCAGCAGCTTGGGGAGTGTATGGGACAATGAGCAGTTCTTC. This codes for CASSLGSVWDNEQFF.

This clonotype has just a few counts. The chain links TRBV6-2 or TRBV6-3 to TRBJ2-5; 14 bases line up with TRBD2. The CDR3 has 15 residues. From germline, CDR1 is MNHEY and CDR2 SVGEGT. Unmatched junction bases numbered 3, after V lost 5 bases and J lost 4 bases. DNA of the CDR3: TGTGCCAGCAGTAGGACTAGCGGGGGGATAGAGACCCAGTACTTC. Translated, it gives CASSRTSGGIETQYF.

In this sample, this clonotype turned up many times. The chain is built from TRBV7-2 and TRBJ2-5; the D gene is possibly TRBD1 (8 bases). The CDR3 length is 15 residues. V shed 5 bases and J shed 3 bases, with 16 bases lying between them. Germline V lookup: CDR1 SGHTA, CDR2 FQGNSA. This chain's CDR3 is CASSPQGGAEETQYF. As DNA, the CDR3 is TGTGCCAGCAGCCCACAGGGGGGGGCCGAAGAGACCCAGTACTTC.

This rearrangement joins TRBV6-2 or TRBV6-3 to TRBJ2-3; 13 bases are a match to TRBD2. The CDR3 loop spans 17 amino acids. The ends lost 4 bases at V and 9 bases at J; junction bases unmatched: 13. In germline, CDR1 is MNHEY, CDR2 SVGEGT. CDR3 amino acids: CASSSTRRTSGGDTQYF. CDR3 in DNA: TGTGCCAGCAGTTCCACCCGAAGGACTAGCGGGGGAGACACGCAGTATTTT.

The rearrangement links TRBV29-1 to TRBJ1-4; a possible D gene is TRBD1 (6 bases). Germline-derived CDR1 and CDR2 are SQVTM and ANQGSEA. V lost 1 base and J lost 8, with 20 bases in between. The CDR3 is 16 amino acids. The CDR3: CSVEGPSGGLGEKLFF. The CDR3 DNA reads as TGCAGCGTTGAAGGGCCCTCCGGGGGCCTCGGCGAAAAACTGTTTTTT.

The V and J genes are TRBV24-1 and TRBJ1-2; D remains unclear. The CDR3 has 12 residues. Per the germline V gene, CDR1 is KGHDR and CDR2 is SFDVKD. The ends were cut back, 0 bases at V and 4 bases at J, with 2 bases in the middle. CDR3: CATSDLGYGYTF. CDR3 nucleotide sequence: TGTGCCACCAGTGATTTGGGCTATGGCTACACCTTC.